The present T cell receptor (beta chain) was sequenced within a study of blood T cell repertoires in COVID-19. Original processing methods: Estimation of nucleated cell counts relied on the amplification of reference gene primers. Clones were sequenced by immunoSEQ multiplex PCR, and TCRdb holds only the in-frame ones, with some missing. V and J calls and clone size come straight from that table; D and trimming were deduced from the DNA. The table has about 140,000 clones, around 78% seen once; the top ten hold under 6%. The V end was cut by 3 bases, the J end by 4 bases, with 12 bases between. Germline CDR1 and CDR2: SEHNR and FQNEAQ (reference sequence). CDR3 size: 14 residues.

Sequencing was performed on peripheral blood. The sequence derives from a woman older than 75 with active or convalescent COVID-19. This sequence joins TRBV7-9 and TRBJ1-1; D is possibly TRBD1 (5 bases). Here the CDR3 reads CASSFPGGATEAFF. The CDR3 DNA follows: TGTGCCAGCAGCTTCCCAGGAGGGGCCACTGAAGCTTTCTTT. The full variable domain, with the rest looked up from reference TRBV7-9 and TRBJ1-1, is DTGVSQNPRHKITKRGQNVTFRCDPISEHNRLYWYRQTLGQGPEFLTYFQNEAQLEKSRLLSDRFSAERPKGSFSTLEIQRTEQGDSAMYLCASSFPGGATEAFFGQGTRLTVV.